This passage covers 20 T cell receptor beta chains from one sample sequenced in a study of Graves' ophthalmopathy and Graves' hyperthyroidism. RNA transcripts served as template for amplifying TCR beta CDR3 sequences. HTBI primers served in a first-round RT-PCR, which a second-round multiplex PCR followed. MiXCR, run by TCRdb on the multiplex PCR reads, gives a single entry per CDR3 protein. In the table there are approximately 1.2 million distinct CDR3 sequences, less than 45% of which are singletons. The sequenced sample was peripheral blood or thyroid tissue (not recorded which). All receptors derive from an adult man with Graves' hyperthyroidism.

The chain links TRBV11-2 to TRBJ2-7; TRBD2 matches at 11 bases. CDR3 length: 15 residues. J lost 4 bases, V lost 4 bases, and 6 bases had no gene match. Germline assignment: CDR1 SGHAT and CDR2 FQNNGV. The CDR3 loop reads CASSSGLAVKYEQYF. The CDR3 DNA reads TGTGCCAGCAGCTCGGGACTAGCGGTGAAATACGAGCAGTACTTC.

This chain connects TRBV7-7 to TRBJ2-7; TRBD1 matches 10 bases. The germline V gene has CDR1 SSHAT and CDR2 FNYEAQ (reference sequence). Trimming at V came to 4 bases and at J to 5 bases, leaving 11 bases not matched to a gene. CDR3 length: 16 amino acids. CDR3 DNA sequence: TGTGCCAGCAGCTCAACAGCCGGGACAGGGGTCCACGAGCAGTACTTC. Protein sequence: CASSSTAGTGVHEQYF.

In its sample, this clonotype was seen a few times. This sequence joins TRBV5-1 and TRBJ2-7, with a possible D match to TRBD2 (6 bases). This CDR3 has 15 amino acids. The V and J ends lost 1 base and 1 base respectively, with 12 bases between them. Germline assignment: CDR1 SGHRS and CDR2 YFSETQ. CDR3 loop: CASSLSGVTSYEQYF. Here the CDR3 DNA reads TGCGCCAGCAGCTTGTCGGGGGTGACGTCCTACGAGCAGTACTTC.

Written as DNA, the CDR3 is TGTGCCAGCAGTTTACCAGGGAATCAGCCCCAGTACTTC. Amino acid sequence: CASSLPGNQPQYF. The chain has TRBV12-3 or TRBV12-4 and TRBJ2-5; D is possibly TRBD1 (5 bases). This CDR3 has 13 amino acids. Trimming stripped 2 bases from V and 9 bases from J, with 13 bases between.

The gene calls are TRBV4-1 and TRBJ2-7, with D possibly TRBD1 on 6 matching bases. CDR1 is MGHRA, CDR2 YSYEKL, per germline. The length of the CDR3 is 13 residues. V lost 5 bases and J 3 bases, leaving 11 bases between the germline ends. The DNA of the CDR3 is TGCGCCAGCAGCGCACAGGGTTTCTACGAGCAGTACTTC. Its translation is CASSAQGFYEQYF.

This clonotype was counted only a few times. This may stem from a read error, because a much larger clone lies one nucleotide away. V and J are TRBV3-1 and TRBJ1-2, with 10 positions matching TRBD1. With 5 bases clipped from V and 7 bases from J, the junction kept 4 bases outside the gene matches. From germline, CDR1 is LGHDT and CDR2 YNNKEL (reference sequence). The CDR3 consists of 13 residues. The DNA of the CDR3 is TGTGCCAGCAGCAGCCGGGACAGGGGTGGCTACACCTTC. Translation gives CASSSRDRGGYTF.

With respect to this clonotype: It may be a read error: a sequence one base away is much more abundant. The chain has TRBV10-3 and TRBJ1-5; no reliable D call. The V gene lost 3 bases and the J gene lost 2 bases, with 11 bases spanning the gap. The germline CDR1 and CDR2 sequences are ENHRY and SYGVKD. This CDR3 spans 15 amino acids. CDR3 nucleotide sequence: TGTGCCATCAGTGACACCTTTGGGGGCAATCAGCCCCAGCATTTT. Translated, it gives CAISDTFGGNQPQHF.

The chain joins TRBV25-1 to TRBJ1-2, with 8 bases lining up with TRBD1. CDR1 is MGHDK, CDR2 SYGVNS, per germline. V gave up 8 bases and J gave up 5 bases; unmatched junction bases: 10. The CDR3 extends over 14 amino acids. The CDR3 region is CASERTGKGYGYTF. The CDR3 region has the DNA TGTGCCAGCGAAAGGACAGGGAAGGGATATGGCTACACCTTC.

V gene TRBV11-1 combines with J gene TRBJ1-4; the D is unclear. The V gene lost 1 base and the J gene lost 10 bases, with 4 bases spanning the gap. CDR1 is SGHAT and CDR2 is FQDESV in the germline V gene (reference sequence). CDR3 length equals 11 residues. CDR3 nucleotide sequence: TGTGCCAGCAGCTTAGGAGTAAAACTGTTTTTT. It yields the protein CASSLGVKLFF.

This sequence joins TRBV29-1 and TRBJ1-4, with unresolved D. The V end was cut by 1 base, the J end by 4 bases, with 22 bases between. The CDR3 consists of 18 residues. Germline loops: CDR1 SQVTM, CDR2 ANQGSEA. The CDR3 coding sequence is TGCAGCGTTGAAGGTTCGGGAGGAAGCTACACCAATAATGAAAAACTGTTTTTT. It specifies CSVEGSGGSYTNNEKLFF. Complete variable domain (other parts from reference TRBV29-1 and TRBJ1-4): SAVISQKPSRDICQRGTSLTIQCQVDSQVTMMFWYRQQPGQSLTLIATANQGSEATYESGFVIDKFPISRPNLTFSTLTVSNMSPEDSSIYLCSVEGSGGSYTNNEKLFFGSGTQLSVL.

CDR3 sequence (DNA): TGTGCCAGCAGCGTAGGGTTCGACGGCTACACCTTC. This sequence encodes CASSVGFDGYTF. This sequence joins TRBV9 and TRBJ1-2; D remains ambiguous. Deletions cut 0 bases from V and 8 bases from J, with 8 bases between. Per the germline V gene, CDR1 is SGDLS and CDR2 is YYNGEE. The CDR3 contains 12 residues.

In this sample, this clonotype turned up many times. The chain uses TRBV10-3 and TRBJ1-1, with D perhaps matching TRBD1 (6 bases). Germline V gene sequence: CDR1 ENHRY, CDR2 SYGVKD. CDR3 length: 12 residues. V was cut by 10 bases and J by 3 bases, with 12 bases left in between. The CDR3 DNA reads TGTGCCACGACGTCAGGGGACACTGAAGCTTTCTTT. Protein sequence: CATTSGDTEAFF.

This clonotype was counted ten times or more. The V gene is TRBV6-5, the J gene TRBJ1-1; D is undetermined. Germline values: CDR1 MNHEY, CDR2 SVGAGI. The ends were cut back, 7 bases at V and 1 base at J, with 10 bases in the middle. The CDR3 length is 13 residues. CDR3 bases: TGTGCCAGCAAAGGCAGCCGGAACACTGAAGCTTTCTTT. Amino acids: CASKGSRNTEAFF.

This clonotype was counted only a few times. The chain joins TRBV20-1 to TRBJ1-5; maybe TRBD1 (6 bases). The CDR3 runs 17 residues. The ends were cut back, 0 bases at V and 0 bases at J, with 15 bases in the middle. Germline CDR1 reads DFQATT; CDR2 reads SNEGSKA (reference sequence). CDR3 nucleotides: TGCAGTGCTAGAGATCTACAGGGTATCTCTAGCAATCAGCCCCAGCATTTT. This sequence encodes CSARDLQGISSNQPQHF.

The chain couples TRBV11-2 to TRBJ1-6; 10 bases align to TRBD1. The CDR3 totals 15 residues. J gave up 13 bases and V 5 bases, and 11 bases lay outside the gene matches. Germline CDR1 is SGHAT and CDR2 is FQNNGV. As DNA, the CDR3 is TGTGCCAGCAGCCCTCCGGGACAGGGGAATCAGCCCCTCCACTTT. It specifies CASSPPGQGNQPLHF.

The gene calls are TRBV5-1 and TRBJ1-6; 8 positions match TRBD1. The V gene end was trimmed by 2 bases and the J gene end by 10 bases; junction bases not matched to a gene: 5. The CDR3 extends over 14 amino acids. Germline V gene sequence: CDR1 SGHRS, CDR2 YFSETQ. The CDR3 region is CASSLPGQASPLHF. In DNA form, the CDR3 reads TGCGCCAGCAGCTTACCGGGACAGGCGTCACCCCTCCACTTT. The whole variable domain, filled in from reference TRBV5-1 and TRBJ1-6, reads KAGVTQTPRYLIKTRGQQVTLSCSPISGHRSVSWYQQTPGQGLQFLFEYFSETQRNKGNFPGRFSGRQFSNSRSEMNVSTLELGDSALYLCASSLPGQASPLHFGNGTRLTVT.

The chain employs TRBV18 and TRBJ1-1; 8 bases match TRBD1. Germline trimming cut 3 bases from V and 3 bases from J; bases unmatched to any gene: 3. From germline, CDR1 is KGHSH and CDR2 LQKENI. The CDR3 has 14 amino acids. Here the CDR3 reads CASSPTQGDTEAFF. For the CDR3, the DNA is TGTGCCAGCTCACCTACACAGGGGGACACTGAAGCTTTCTTT.

A word on this clonotype: Sequence at one end of the junction differs from germline and may be a read error. This rearrangement joins TRBV25-1 to TRBJ1-2; D not resolved. This CDR3 has 17 amino acids. Germline V lookup: CDR1 MGHDK, CDR2 SYGVNS. CDR3 nucleotides: TGCGCCAGCAGCCAAGATGTGGACTCCGGATTAAACTATGGCTACACCTTC. This translates into CASSQDVDSGLNYGYTF.

V usage is TRBV15 and J usage is TRBJ1-2, with 7 bases that match TRBD1. Germline V gene lookup returns CDR1 LNHNV and CDR2 YYDKDF (reference sequence). This CDR3 spans 13 amino acids. V lost 3 bases and J lost 4; bases outside the gene matches: 2. This CDR3 is CATSSRGSYGYTF. The CDR3 DNA sequence: TGTGCCACCAGCAGCAGGGGGTCCTATGGCTACACCTTC.

This clonotype was picked up many times. This sequence joins TRBV7-8 and TRBJ1-4; D may be TRBD1 (6 bases). The V gene's germline CDR1 is SGHVS and CDR2 FQNEAQ. The V gene lost 5 bases and the J gene lost 1 base, with 11 bases spanning the gap. The CDR3 runs to 15 residues. The CDR3 here is CASSEHRVTNEKLFF. The CDR3 bases are TGTGCCAGCAGCGAACACAGGGTAACTAATGAAAAACTGTTTTTT.